This T cell receptor (beta chain) was documented in a study of blood T cell repertoires in COVID-19. Study summary: The United States, Italy and Spain provided the acute and convalescent COVID-19 samples. From T cells, B-cell-depleted T cells, or PBMCs came the material, which was cDNA or gDNA.

V lost 4 bases to trimming and J lost 7 bases, with 13 bases between them. CDR3 length: 13 residues. Germline CDR1 MNHNY, CDR2 SVGAGI (reference sequence). Measured with immunoSEQ multiplex PCR; TCRdb has only the in-frame clones, and not every one. The sample consists of about 180,000 clones, roughly 77% of them appearing once. The gene calls are TRBV6-6 and TRBJ1-2; D gene unclear. Sequencing was performed on peripheral blood. The sequence came from a man between 65 and 80 years old with active or convalescent COVID-19. Here the CDR3 DNA reads TGTGCCAGCAGTTTGGAGTCTGTTGGTGGCTACACCTTC. Translation: CASSLESVGGYTF.